The T cell receptor (beta chain) described here comes from a study of T cell changes during pregnancy in multiple sclerosis. The V end lost 0 bases, the J end lost 4 bases, and 9 bases lay between the germline ends. CDR1 and CDR2 (germline): MNHEY, SVGAGI. The CDR3 sequence is 14 residues long. Here immunoSEQ multiplex PCR was the method, and the copy in TCRdb shows in-frame clones only, minus some. Of fewer than 80,000 clones in the sample, about 91% were seen once. This sequence was found in a female donor in good health, enrolled as a control in a pregnancy study. The rearrangement joins TRBV6-5 to TRBJ1-1; the D is unclear. Sequencing used CD4+ T cells from peripheral blood mononuclear cells, obtained in the third trimester of pregnancy. The DNA of the CDR3 is TGTGCCAGCAGTTACTCAGGAGGTATCACTGAAGCTTTCTTT. This sequence encodes CASSYSGGITEAFF.